These 3 T cell receptor beta chains came from one sample sequenced in a study of CD8+CD57+ T cells in acquired aplastic anemia. TCR beta VDJ and CDR3 were profiled, and genomic DNA was the template. From the reads, TCRdb called clonotypes with MiXCR, one entry per CDR3 protein. The table lists about 270,000 distinct CDR3 sequences, around 60% of them singletons. Sequenced sample: sorted CD4+, CD8+, or CD8+CD57+ T cells (not recorded which) from PBMCs. These receptors were collected from a human donor with severe aplastic anemia or a healthy control (not recorded which).

Many counts were recorded for this clonotype. This rearrangement joins TRBV18 to TRBJ2-1, with TRBD1 identical over 7 bases. Trimming removed 2 bases from V and 7 bases from J; junction bases left unmatched: 5. The CDR3 is 14 amino acids. Germline assignment: CDR1 KGHSH and CDR2 LQKENI. In DNA, the CDR3 is TGTGCCAGCTCACCAGCAGGGACAGCTAATGAGCAGTTCTTC. This encodes CASSPAGTANEQFF.

As concerns this clonotype: The junction does not match germline at one end; this may be a read error. J is TRBJ2-1 and V is TRBV10-1; 14 bases are a match to TRBD2. This CDR3 contains 18 residues. Germline values: CDR1 WNHNN, CDR2 SYGVQD (reference sequence). The CDR3 DNA follows: TGTGCCATCAGTTACCAGGGACTAGCGGGGGCCGAGCACACTGAGCAGTTCTTC. Amino acid sequence: CAISYQGLAGAEHTEQFF.

To note about this clonotype: Since the CDR3 does not end with the conserved phenylalanine or tryptophan, this likely comes from a read error. The chain carries TRBV12-3 or TRBV12-4 and TRBJ2-7; 7 positions agree with TRBD2. V was pared by 5 bases and J by 7 bases, with 17 bases of the junction left unmatched. This CDR3 is built from 16 residues. CDR3 protein: CASSRWGGRSYTEQYL. CDR3 in DNA: TGTGCCAGCAGTCGCTGGGGGGGTAGGTCCTACACTGAGCAGTACCTC.